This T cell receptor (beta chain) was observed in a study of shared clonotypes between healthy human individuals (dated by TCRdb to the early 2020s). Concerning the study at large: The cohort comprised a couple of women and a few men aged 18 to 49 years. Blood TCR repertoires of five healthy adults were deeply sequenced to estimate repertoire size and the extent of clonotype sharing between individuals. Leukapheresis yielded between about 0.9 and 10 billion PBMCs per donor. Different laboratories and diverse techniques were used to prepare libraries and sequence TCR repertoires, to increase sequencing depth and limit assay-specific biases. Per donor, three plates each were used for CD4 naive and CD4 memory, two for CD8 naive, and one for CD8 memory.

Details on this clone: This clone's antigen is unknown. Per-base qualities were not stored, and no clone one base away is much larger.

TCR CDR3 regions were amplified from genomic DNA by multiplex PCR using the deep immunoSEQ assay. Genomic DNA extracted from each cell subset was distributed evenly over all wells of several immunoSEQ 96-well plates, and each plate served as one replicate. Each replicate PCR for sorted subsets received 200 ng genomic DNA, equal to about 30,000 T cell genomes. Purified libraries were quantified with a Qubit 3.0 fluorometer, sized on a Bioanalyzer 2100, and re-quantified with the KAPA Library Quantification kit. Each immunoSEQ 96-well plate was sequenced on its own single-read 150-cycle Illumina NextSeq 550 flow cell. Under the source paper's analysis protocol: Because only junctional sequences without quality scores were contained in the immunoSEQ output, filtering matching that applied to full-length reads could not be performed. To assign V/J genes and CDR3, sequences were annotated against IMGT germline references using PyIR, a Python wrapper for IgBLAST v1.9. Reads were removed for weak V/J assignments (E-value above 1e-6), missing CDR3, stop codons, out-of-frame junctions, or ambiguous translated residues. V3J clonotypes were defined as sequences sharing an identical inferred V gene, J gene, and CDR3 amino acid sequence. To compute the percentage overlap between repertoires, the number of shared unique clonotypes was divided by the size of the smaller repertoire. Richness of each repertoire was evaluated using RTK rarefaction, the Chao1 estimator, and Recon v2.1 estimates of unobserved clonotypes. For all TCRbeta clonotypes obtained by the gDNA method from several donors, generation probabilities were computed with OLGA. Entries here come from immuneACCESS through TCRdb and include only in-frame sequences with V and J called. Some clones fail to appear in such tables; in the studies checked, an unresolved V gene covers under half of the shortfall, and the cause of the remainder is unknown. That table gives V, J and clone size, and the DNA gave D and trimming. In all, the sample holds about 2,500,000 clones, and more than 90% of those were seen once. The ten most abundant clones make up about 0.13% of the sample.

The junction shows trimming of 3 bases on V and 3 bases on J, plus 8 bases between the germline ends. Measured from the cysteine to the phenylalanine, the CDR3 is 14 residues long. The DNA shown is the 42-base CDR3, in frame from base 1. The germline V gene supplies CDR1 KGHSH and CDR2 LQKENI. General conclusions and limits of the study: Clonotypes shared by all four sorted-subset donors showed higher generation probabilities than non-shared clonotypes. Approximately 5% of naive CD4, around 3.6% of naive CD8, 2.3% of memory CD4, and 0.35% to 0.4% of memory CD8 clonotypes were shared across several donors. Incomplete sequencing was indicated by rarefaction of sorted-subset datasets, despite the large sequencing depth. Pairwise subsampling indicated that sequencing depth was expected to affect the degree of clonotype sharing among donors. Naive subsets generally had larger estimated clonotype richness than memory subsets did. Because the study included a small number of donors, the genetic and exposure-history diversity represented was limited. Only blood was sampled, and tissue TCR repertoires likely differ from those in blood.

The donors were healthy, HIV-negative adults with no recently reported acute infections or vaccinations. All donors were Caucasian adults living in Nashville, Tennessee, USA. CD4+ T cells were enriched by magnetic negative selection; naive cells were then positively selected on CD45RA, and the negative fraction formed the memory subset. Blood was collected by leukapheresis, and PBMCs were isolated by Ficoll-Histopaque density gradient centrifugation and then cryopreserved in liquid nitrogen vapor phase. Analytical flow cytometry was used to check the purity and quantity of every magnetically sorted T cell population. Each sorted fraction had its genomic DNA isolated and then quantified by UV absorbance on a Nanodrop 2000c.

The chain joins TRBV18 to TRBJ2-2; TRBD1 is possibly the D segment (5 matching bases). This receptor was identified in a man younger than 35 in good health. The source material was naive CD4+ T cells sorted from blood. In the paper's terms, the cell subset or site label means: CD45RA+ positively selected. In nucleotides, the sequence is TGTGCCAGCTCACCCCAGGGTCACACCGGGGAGCTGTTTTTT. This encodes CASSPQGHTGELFF.